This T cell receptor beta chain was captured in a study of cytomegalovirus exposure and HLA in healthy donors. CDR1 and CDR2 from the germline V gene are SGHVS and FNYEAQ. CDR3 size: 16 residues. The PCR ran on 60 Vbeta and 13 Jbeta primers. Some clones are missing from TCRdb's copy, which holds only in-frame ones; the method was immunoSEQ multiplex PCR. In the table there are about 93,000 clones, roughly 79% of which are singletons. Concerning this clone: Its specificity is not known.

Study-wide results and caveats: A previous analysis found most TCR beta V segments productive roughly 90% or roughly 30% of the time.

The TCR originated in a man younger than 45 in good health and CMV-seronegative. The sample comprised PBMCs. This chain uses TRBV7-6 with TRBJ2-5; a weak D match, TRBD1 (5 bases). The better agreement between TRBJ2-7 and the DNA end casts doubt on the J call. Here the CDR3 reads CASSLVAGMIHYEQYF. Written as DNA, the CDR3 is TGTGCCAGCAGCTTAGTCGCAGGGATGATTCACTACGAGCAGTACTTC.